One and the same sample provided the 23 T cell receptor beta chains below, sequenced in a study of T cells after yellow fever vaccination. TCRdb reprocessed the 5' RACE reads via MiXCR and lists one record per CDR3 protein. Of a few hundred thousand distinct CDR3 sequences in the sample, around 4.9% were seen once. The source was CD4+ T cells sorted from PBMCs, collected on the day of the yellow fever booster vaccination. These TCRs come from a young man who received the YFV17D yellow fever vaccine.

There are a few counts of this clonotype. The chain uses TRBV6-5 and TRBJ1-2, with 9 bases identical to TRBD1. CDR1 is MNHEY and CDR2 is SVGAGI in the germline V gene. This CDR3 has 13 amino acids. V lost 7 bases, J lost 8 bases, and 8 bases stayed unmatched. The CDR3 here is CASTRQGEGGYTF. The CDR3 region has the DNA TGTGCCAGCACTAGACAGGGGGAAGGCGGCTACACCTTC.

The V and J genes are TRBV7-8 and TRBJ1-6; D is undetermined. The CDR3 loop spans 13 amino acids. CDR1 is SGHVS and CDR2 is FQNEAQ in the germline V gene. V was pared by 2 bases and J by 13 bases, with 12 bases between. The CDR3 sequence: CASSLYVESPLHF. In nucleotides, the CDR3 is TGTGCCAGCAGCTTATATGTCGAGAGTCCCCTCCACTTT.

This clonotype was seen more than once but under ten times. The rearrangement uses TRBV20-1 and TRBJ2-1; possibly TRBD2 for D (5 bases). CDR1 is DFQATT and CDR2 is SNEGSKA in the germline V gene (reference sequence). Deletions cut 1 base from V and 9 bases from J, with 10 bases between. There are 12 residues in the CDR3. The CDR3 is CSARAGRGEQFF. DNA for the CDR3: TGCAGTGCTAGAGCTGGTCGGGGTGAGCAGTTCTTC.

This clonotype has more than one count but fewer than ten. The CDR3 spells CASSQRVGGAPDTQYF. The DNA of the CDR3 is TGTGCCAGCAGCCAAAGAGTGGGGGGGGCTCCCGATACCCAGTACTTC. V is TRBV3-1 and J is TRBJ2-5; weak D call: TRBD2 (7 bases). The V gene's germline CDR1 is LGHDT and CDR2 YNNKEL (reference sequence). Trimming took off 2 bases at V and 8 bases at J, with 21 bases between the two ends. This CDR3 is 16 amino acids long.

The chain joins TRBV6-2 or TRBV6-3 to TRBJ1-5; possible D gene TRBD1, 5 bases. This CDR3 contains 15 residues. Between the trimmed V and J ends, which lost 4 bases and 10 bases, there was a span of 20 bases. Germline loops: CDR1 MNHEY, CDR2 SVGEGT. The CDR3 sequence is CASSSRFATGGPQHF. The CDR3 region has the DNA TGTGCCAGCAGTTCGAGGTTCGCCACGGGGGGTCCCCAGCATTTT.

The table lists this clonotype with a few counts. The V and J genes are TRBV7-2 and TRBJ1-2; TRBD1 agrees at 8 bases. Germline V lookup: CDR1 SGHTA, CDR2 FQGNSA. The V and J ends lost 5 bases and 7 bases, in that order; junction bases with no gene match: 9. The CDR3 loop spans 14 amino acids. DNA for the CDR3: TGTGCCAGCAGCCCAACTGACAGGGGACTTGGCTACACCTTC. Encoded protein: CASSPTDRGLGYTF.

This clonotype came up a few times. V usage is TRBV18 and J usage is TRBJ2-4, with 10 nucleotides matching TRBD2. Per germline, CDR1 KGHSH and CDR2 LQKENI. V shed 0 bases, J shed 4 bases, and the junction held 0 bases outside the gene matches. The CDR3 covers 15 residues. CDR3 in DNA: TGTGCCAGCTCACCACCTAGCGGGGGGAAAAACATTCAGTACTTC. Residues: CASSPPSGGKNIQYF.

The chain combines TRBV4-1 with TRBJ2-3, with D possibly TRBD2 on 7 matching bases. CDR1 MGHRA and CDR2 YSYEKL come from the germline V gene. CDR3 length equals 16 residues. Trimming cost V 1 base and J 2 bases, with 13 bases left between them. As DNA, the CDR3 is TGCGCCAGCAGCCAAGTCTTCCGGGGGGCCACAGATACGCAGTATTTT. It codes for CASSQVFRGATDTQYF.

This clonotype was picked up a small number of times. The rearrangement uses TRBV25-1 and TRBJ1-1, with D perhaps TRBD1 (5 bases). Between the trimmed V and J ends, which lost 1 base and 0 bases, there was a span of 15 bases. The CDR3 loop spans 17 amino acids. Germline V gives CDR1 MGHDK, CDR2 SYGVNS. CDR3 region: CASSEFSYRGLNTEAFF. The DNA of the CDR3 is TGTGCCAGCAGTGAATTTTCCTATCGGGGACTGAACACTGAAGCTTTCTTT.

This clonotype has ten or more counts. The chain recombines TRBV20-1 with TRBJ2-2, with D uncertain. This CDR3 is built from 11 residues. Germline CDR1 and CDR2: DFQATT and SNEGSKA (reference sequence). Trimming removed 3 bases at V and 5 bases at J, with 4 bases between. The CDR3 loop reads CSASATGELFF. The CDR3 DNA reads TGCAGTGCTAGCGCAACCGGGGAGCTGTTTTTT.

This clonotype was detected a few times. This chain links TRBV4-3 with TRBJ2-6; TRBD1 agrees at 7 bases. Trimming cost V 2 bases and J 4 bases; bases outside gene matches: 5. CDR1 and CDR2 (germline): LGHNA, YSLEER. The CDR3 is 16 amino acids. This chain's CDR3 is CASSQFEGAGANVLTF. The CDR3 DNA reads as TGCGCCAGCAGCCAATTTGAGGGGGCCGGGGCCAACGTCCTGACTTTC.

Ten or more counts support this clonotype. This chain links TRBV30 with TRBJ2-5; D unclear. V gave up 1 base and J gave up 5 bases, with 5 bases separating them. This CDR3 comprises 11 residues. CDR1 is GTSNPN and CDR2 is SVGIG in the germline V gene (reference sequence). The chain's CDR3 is CAWSAGETQYF. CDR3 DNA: TGTGCCTGGAGTGCGGGTGAGACCCAGTACTTC.

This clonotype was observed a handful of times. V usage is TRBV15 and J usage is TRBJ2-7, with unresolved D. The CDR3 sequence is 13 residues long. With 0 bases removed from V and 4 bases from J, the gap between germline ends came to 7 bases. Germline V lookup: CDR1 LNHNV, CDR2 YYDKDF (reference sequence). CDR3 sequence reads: CATSRELGYEQYF. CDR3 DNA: TGTGCCACCAGCAGAGAATTGGGGTACGAGCAGTACTTC.

In nucleotides, the CDR3 is TGCAGTGCTAGAGACCCACGGGCAGCCGACAATGAGCAGTTCTTC. Its protein is CSARDPRAADNEQFF. J is TRBJ2-1 and V is TRBV20-1, with D unresolved. V lost 0 bases and J lost 5, with 14 bases in between. This CDR3 is 15 amino acids long. Looked up from germline, CDR1 is DFQATT and CDR2 is SNEGSKA (reference sequence).

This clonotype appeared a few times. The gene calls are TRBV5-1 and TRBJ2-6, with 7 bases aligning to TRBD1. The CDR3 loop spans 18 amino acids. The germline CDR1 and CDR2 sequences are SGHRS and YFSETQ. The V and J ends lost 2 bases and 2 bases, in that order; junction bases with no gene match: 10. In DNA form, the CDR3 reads TGCGCCAGCAGCTTCTTGACAGGGTTGTTGGCTGGGGCCAACGTCCTGACTTTC. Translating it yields CASSFLTGLLAGANVLTF.

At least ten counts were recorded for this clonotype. This chain's CDR3 is CAISEQGPSSGANVLTF. The CDR3 DNA reads as TGTGCCATCAGTGAGCAGGGGCCGAGCTCTGGGGCCAACGTCCTGACTTTC. This chain links TRBV10-3 with TRBJ2-6, with D maybe TRBD1 (6 bases). Germline lookup yields CDR1 ENHRY and CDR2 SYGVKD. The V end lost 2 bases, the J end lost 0 bases, and 11 bases lay between the germline ends. The CDR3 has 17 amino acids.

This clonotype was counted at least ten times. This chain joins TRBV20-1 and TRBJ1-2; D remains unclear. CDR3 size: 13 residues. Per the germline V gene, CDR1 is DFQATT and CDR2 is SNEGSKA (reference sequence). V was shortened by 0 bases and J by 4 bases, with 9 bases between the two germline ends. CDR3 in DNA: TGCAGTGCTAGAGAAGCGGGGAGCTATGGCTACACCTTC. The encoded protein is CSAREAGSYGYTF.

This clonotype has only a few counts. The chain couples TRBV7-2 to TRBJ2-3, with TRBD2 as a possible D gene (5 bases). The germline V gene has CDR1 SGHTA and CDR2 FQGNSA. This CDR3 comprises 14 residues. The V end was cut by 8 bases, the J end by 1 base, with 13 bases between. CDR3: CASGQRSRTDTQYF. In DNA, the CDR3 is TGTGCCAGCGGCCAGCGGAGCCGCACAGATACGCAGTATTTT.

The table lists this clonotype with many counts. The CDR3 here is CASSFPPRTSGNTIYF. The CDR3, as DNA: TGTGCCAGCAGCTTTCCCCCCCGGACCTCTGGAAACACCATATATTTT. V gene TRBV11-2 combines with J gene TRBJ1-3; D gene uncertain. CDR1 is SGHAT and CDR2 is FQNNGV in the germline V gene. The CDR3 is 16 residues long. Trimming pared 3 bases from V and 0 bases from J, leaving 12 bases between.

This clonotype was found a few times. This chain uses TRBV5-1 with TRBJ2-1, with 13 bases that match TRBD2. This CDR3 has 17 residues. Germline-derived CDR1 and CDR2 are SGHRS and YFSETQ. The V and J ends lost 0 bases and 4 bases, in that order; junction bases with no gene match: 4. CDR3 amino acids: CASSLAPGLAGYNEQFF. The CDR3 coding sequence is TGCGCCAGCAGCTTGGCCCCGGGACTAGCGGGGTACAATGAGCAGTTCTTC.

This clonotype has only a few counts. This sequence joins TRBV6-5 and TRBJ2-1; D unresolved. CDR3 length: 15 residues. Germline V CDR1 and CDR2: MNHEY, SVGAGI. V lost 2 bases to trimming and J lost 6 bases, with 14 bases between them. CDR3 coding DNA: TGTGCCAGCAGTTACGACCGGGCCCAGAGCAATGAGCAGTTCTTC. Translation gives CASSYDRAQSNEQFF.

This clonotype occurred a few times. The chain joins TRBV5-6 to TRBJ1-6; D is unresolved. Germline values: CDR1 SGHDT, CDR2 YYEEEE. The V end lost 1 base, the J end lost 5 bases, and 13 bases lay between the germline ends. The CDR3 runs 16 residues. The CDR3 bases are TGTGCCAGCAGCTTGATGACCCTCCGGAATAATTCACCCCTCCACTTT. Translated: CASSLMTLRNNSPLHF.

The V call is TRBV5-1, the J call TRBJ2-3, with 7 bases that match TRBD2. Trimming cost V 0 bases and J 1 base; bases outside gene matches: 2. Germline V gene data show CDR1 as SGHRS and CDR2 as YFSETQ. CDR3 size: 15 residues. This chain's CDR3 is CASSLERGGTDTQYF. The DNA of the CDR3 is TGCGCCAGCAGCTTGGAGCGGGGAGGCACAGATACGCAGTATTTT.